This T cell receptor beta chain was sequenced for a study of cytomegalovirus exposure and HLA in healthy donors. Regarding the study as a whole: In a later analysis, TCR beta V- and J-gene trimming was associated with a missense DCLRE1C variant. Per a prior analysis, the majority of TCR beta V segments were productive roughly 87% or roughly 30% of the time. By HLA locus, TCR association rates varied in a later analysis, with DRB1 showing the most and HLA-C the fewest. In presence/absence analyses, roughly uniform sequencing depth across donors was assumed.

About this clone: Antigen specificity is unknown.

Researchers ran the PCR with 60 Vbeta and 13 Jbeta primers. The repertoire was sequenced with immunoSEQ multiplex PCR; TCRdb's copy has only in-frame clones and lacks some. This table holds fewer than 250,000 clones. The CDR3 is made up of 15 amino acids. Germline assignment: CDR1 LNHDA and CDR2 SQIVND (reference sequence). The ends were cut back, 9 bases at V and 4 bases at J, with 22 bases in the middle. The receptor comes from a woman aged 25 to 45 in good health and CMV-seropositive. The sequencing sample was made of PBMCs. V is TRBV19 and J is TRBJ2-7, with D perhaps TRBD1 (6 bases). This CDR3 reads CASQALGAGRYEQYF. Written as DNA, the CDR3 is TGTGCCAGCCAGGCCCTGGGGGCTGGCCGATACGAGCAGTACTTC.